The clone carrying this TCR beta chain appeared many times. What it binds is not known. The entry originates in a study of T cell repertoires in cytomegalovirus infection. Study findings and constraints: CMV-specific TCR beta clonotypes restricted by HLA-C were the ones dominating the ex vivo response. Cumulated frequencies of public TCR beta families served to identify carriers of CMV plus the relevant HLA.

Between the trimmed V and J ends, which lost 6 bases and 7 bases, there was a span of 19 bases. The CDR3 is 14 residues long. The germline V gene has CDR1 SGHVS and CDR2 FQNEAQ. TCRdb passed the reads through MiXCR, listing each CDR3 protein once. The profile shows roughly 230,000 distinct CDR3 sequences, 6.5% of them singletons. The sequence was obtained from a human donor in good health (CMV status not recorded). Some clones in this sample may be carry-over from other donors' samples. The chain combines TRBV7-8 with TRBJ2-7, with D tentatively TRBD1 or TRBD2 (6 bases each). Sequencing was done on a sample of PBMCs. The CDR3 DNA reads TGTGCCAGCAGTCAAGGGGGGAGCCCAGGGGAGCAGTACTTC. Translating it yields CASSQGGSPGEQYF.